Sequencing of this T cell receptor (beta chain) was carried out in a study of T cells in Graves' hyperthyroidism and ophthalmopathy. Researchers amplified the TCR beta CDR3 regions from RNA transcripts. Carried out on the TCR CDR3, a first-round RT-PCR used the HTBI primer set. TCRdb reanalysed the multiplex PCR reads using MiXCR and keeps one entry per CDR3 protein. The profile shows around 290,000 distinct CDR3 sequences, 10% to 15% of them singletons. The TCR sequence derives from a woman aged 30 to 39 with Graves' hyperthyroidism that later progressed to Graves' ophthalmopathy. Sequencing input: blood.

As DNA, the CDR3 is TGTGCCAGCAGCTACGGAGTAGCGGGGAGCACAGATACGCAGTATTTT. Protein product: CASSYGVAGSTDTQYF. The chain couples TRBV9 to TRBJ2-3; 8 positions agree with TRBD2. Germline CDR1 is SGDLS and CDR2 is YYNGEE. V shed 4 bases and J 0 bases; nucleotides not matched to a gene: 7. The CDR3 extends over 16 amino acids.